Sequencing of this T cell receptor (beta chain) was carried out in a study of T cells in localized non-small cell lung cancer. Study-wide points: Adjacent uninvolved lung tissue had the highest T cell clonality, exceeding tumor. For the top 100 tumor clones, a median approximately 50 also appeared in adjacent lung.

Profiled with immunoSEQ multiplex PCR; TCRdb holds only in-frame clones, not every one. The table shows roughly 2,000 clones, with roughly a third occurring only once. Notes on this clone: No antigen is known for it.

The V and J ends lost 6 bases and 2 bases, in that order; junction bases with no gene match: 1. CDR1 is SQVTM and CDR2 is ANQGSEA in the germline V gene. The CDR3 is 12 residues long. This sequence joins TRBV29-1 and TRBJ1-2; 9 bases map to TRBD1. This clonotype originated in a male donor aged 60 or older with stage II lung adenocarcinoma. The sequenced sample was lung tumor tissue, obtained before any cancer treatment. The CDR3: CSVGQGNYGYTF. The CDR3 DNA reads TGCAGCGTCGGACAGGGGAACTATGGCTACACCTTC.